This T cell receptor (beta chain) was identified in a study of T cell responses to AZD1222 COVID-19 vaccine. The study's findings and limits: Per reports, nearly half of all spike-specific TCRs target regions that are unmutated in variants. White British ancestry dominated among donors, who included more females, and clonal diversity was possibly underestimated. Vaccine-associated CD4 TCRs ranged over spike, dominating at 160-218 and 743-854.

With respect to this clone: Its specificity is not known.

CDR3 size: 16 residues. The repertoire was sequenced with immunoSEQ multiplex PCR; TCRdb's copy has only in-frame clones and lacks some. Among around 160,000 clones listed, 94% were seen once. The TCR was taken from an adult who received the AZD1222 COVID-19 vaccine. The chain is built from TRBV21-1 and TRBJ2-1; the D call TRBD1 from the table was never checked on the DNA. TRBV21-1 is shown as a pseudogene. The sequences come from peripheral blood, collected 28 days after the second AZD1222 dose. The CDR3 protein is CASSKGGTYYQNEQFF. Written as DNA, the CDR3 is TGTGCCAGCAGCAAAGGTGGGACATACTACCAAAATGAGCAGTTCTTC.